The entry below describes one T cell receptor beta chain. The data were taken from a study of blood T cell repertoires in COVID-19. From germline, CDR1 is SGHTA and CDR2 FQGNSA. The CDR3 covers 18 residues. Germline trimming cut 5 bases from V and 4 bases from J; bases unmatched to any gene: 9. Assay used: immunoSEQ multiplex PCR; TCRdb lists only in-frame clones, some missing. The sample carries hundreds of thousands of clones, roughly 91% recorded once. Specimen: PBMCs or T cells enriched from blood (not recorded which). The receptor was derived from a woman in her 30s who had recovered from COVID-19. The chain carries TRBV7-2 and TRBJ2-6, with 12 bases aligning to TRBD1. CDR3 protein: CASSATGQGAGGANVLTF. CDR3 DNA sequence: TGTGCCAGCAGCGCTACGGGACAGGGGGCTGGAGGGGCCAACGTCCTGACTTTC.